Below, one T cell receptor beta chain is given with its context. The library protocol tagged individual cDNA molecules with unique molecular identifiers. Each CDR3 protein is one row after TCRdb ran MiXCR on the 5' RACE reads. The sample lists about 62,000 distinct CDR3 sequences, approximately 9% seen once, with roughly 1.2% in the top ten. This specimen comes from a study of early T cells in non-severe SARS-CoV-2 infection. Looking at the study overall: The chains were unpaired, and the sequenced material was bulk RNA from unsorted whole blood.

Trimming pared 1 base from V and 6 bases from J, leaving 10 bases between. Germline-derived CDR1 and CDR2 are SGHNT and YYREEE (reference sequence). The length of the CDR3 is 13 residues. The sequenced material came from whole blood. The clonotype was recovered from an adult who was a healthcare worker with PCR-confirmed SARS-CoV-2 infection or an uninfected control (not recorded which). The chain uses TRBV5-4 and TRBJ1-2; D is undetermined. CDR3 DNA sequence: TGTGCCAGCAGCTTGAACTCTCGGCATGGCTACACCTTC. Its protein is CASSLNSRHGYTF.